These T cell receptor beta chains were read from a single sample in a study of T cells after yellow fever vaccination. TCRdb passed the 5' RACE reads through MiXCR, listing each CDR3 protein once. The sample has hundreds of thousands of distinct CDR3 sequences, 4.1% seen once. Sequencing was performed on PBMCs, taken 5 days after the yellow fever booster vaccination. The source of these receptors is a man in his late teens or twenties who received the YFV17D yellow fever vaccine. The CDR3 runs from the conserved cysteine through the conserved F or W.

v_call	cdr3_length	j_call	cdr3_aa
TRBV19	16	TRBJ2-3	CASSMFQTLDTDTQYF
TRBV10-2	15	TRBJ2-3	CASVTSGGAADTQYF
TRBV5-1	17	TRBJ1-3	CASSSGAFLSSGNTIYF
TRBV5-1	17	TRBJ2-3	CASSLEASGGGTDTQYF
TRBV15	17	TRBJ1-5	CATSRGGGPGGDQPQHF
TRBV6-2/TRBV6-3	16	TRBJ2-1	CASSYSNWGTYNEQFF
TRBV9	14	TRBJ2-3	CASTRGGSGDTQYF
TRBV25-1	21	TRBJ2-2	CASSESGWGIGTGVDTGELFF
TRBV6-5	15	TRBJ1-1	CASSSHVGGGLRAFF
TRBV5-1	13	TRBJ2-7	CASSLDGPYEQYF
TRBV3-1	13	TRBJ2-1	CASSPPWANEQFF
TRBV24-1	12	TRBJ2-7	CATDCRSGEQYF
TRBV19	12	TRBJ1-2	CATGMGPYGYTF
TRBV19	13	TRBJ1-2	CASNPGGNYGYTF
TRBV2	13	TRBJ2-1	CASSVLAIYEQFF
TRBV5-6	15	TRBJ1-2	CASSRILDSDYGYTF
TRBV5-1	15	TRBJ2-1	CASIRYGGNYNEQFF
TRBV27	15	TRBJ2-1	CASSGSGQGYGEQFF
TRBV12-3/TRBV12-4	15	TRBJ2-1	CASSGGGANYNEQFF
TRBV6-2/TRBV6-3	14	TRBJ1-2	CASSTQGINYGYTF
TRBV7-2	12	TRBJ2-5	CASSRPGETQYF
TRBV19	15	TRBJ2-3	CASKRGASSTDTQYF
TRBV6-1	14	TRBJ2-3	CASRYSVPTDTQYF
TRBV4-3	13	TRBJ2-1	CASSQKGTAEQFF
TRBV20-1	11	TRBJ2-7	CSVPRGHEQYF
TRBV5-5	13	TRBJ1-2	CASSLVENYGYTF
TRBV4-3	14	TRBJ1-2	CASSQEYSSYGYTF
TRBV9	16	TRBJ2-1	CASSARIAGGPHEQFF
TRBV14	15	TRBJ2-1	CATSSGRGSYNEQFF
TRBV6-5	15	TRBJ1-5	CASSGQGRGNQPQHF
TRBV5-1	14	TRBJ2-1	CASRPIPVAWKQFF
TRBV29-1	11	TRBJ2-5	CSVALVETQYF
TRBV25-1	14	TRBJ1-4	CASSLPGEREKLFF
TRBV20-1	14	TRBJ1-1	CSAPEGFMNTEAFF
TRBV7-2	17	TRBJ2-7	CASRLGPGGGPTYEQYF
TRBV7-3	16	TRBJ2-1	CASSSHGTSGVGEQFF
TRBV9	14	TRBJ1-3	CASSRQGIWDTIYF
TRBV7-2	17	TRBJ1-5	CASSLVGLDRSHQPQHF
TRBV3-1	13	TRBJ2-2	CASSRRATGELFF
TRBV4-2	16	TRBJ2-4	CASSQFASSGQDIQYF
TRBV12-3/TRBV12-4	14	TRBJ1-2	CASSLSTANYGYTF
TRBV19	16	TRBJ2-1	CASSGLRLAGYNEQFF
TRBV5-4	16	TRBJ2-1	CASSPKLAGVGNEQFF
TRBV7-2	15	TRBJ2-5	CASTLNSGGKETQYF
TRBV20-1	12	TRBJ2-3	CSARDGPDTQYF
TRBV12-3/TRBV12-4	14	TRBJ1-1	CASSPGQSDTEAFF
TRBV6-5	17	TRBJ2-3	CASSSPSSGGITDTQYF
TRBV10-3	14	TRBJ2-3	CAISDGRVTDTQYF
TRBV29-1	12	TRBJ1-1	CSVAPGDTEAFF
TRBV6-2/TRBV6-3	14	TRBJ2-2	CASSRQGVAGELFF
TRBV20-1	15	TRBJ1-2	CSARDLGTTNYGYTF
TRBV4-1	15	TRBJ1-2	CASSHPTGANYGYTF
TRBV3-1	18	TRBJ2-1	CASSQSSGTGAPGYEQFF